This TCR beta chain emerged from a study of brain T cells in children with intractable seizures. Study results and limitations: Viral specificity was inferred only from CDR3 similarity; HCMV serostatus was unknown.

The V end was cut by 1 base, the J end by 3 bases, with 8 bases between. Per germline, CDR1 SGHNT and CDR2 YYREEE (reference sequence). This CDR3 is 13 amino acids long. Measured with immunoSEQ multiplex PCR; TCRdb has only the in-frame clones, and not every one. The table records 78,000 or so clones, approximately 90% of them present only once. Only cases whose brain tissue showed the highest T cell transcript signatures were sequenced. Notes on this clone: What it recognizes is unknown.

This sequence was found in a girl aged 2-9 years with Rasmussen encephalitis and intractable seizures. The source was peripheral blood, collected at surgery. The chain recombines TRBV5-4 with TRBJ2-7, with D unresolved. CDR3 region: CASSLPDGYEQYF. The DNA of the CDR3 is TGTGCCAGCAGCTTGCCCGACGGCTACGAGCAGTACTTC.